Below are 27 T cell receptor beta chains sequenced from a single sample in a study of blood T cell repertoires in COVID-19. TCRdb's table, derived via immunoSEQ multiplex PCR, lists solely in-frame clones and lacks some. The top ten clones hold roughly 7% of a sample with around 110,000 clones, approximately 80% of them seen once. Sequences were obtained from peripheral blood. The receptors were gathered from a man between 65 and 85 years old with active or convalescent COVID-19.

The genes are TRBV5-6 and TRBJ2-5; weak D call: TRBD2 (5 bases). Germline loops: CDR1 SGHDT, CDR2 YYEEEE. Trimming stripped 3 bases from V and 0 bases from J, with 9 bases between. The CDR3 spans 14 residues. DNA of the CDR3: TGTGCCAGCAGCTCGGAGGTTTACCAAGAGACCCAGTACTTC. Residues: CASSSEVYQETQYF.

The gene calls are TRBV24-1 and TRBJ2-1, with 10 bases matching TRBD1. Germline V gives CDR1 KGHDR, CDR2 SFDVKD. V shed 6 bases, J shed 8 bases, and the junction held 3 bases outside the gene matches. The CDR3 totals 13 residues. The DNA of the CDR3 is TGTGCCACCAGTCAGACAGGGGGCGATGAGCAGTTCTTC. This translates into CATSQTGGDEQFF.

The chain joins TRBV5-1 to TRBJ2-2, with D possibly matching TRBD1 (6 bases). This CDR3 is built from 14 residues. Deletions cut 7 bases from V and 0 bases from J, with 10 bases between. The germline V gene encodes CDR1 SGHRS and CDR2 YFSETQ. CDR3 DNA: TGCGCCAGCGCCGGACAGCCGAACACCGGGGAGCTGTTTTTT. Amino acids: CASAGQPNTGELFF.

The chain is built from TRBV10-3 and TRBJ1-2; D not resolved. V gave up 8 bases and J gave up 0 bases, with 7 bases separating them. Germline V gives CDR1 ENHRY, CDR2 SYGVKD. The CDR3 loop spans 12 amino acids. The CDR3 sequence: CAIGEANYGYTF. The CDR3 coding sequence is TGTGCCATCGGAGAGGCTAACTATGGCTACACCTTC.

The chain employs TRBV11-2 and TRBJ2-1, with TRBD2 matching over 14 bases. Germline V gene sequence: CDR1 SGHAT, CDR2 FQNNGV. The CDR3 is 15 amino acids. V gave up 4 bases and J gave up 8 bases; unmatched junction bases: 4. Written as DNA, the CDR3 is TGTGCCAGCAGCTCCTGGACTAGCGGGGGGTATGAGCAGTTCTTC. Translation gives CASSSWTSGGYEQFF. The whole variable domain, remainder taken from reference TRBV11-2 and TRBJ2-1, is EAGVAQSPRYKIIEKRQSVAFWCNPISGHATLYWYQQILGQGPKLLIQFQNNGVVDDSQLPKDRFSAERLKGVDSTLKIQPAKLEDSAVYLCASSSWTSGGYEQFFGPGTRLTVL.

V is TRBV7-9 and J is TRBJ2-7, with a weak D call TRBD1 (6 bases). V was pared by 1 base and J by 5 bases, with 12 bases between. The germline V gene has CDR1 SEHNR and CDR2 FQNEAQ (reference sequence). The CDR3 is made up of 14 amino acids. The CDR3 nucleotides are TGTGCCAGCAGCTTAGGGAACAGGGTCCACGAGCAGTACTTC. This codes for CASSLGNRVHEQYF.

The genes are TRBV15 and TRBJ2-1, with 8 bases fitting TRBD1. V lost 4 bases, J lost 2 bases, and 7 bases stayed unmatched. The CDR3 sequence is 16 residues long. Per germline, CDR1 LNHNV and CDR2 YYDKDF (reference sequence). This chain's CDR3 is CATSTGDRGAYNEQFF. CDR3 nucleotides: TGTGCCACCAGCACTGGAGACAGGGGAGCCTACAATGAGCAGTTCTTC.

In nucleotides, the CDR3 is TGTGCCAGCAGTGAACCTAGCGGAACATACAATGAGCAGTTCTTC. As protein: CASSEPSGTYNEQFF. The chain carries TRBV28 and TRBJ2-1, with TRBD2 identical over 7 bases. The CDR3 has 15 amino acids. In germline, CDR1 is MDHEN, CDR2 SYDVKM. Trimming cost V 5 bases and J 4 bases; bases outside gene matches: 8.

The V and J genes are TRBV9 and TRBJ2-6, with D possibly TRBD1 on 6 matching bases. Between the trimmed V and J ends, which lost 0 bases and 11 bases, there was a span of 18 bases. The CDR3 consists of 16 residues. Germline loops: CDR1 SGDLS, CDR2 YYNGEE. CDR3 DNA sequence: TGTGCCAGCAGCGTAGTGGGGGCCAGTGGCGCCGACGTCCTGACTTTC. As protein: CASSVVGASGADVLTF.

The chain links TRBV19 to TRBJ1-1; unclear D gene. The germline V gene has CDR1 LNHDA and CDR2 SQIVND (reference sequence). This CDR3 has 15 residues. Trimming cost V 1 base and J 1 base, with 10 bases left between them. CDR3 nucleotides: TGTGCCAGTAGTATAGGAAGAGCAAAGAACACTGAAGCTTTCTTT. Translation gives CASSIGRAKNTEAFF.

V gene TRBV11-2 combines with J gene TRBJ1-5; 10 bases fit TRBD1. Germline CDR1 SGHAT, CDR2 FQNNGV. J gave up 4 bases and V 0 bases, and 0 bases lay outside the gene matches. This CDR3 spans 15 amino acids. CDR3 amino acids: CASSLEGQGNQPQHF. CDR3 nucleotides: TGTGCCAGCAGCTTAGAGGGACAGGGGAATCAGCCCCAGCATTTT.

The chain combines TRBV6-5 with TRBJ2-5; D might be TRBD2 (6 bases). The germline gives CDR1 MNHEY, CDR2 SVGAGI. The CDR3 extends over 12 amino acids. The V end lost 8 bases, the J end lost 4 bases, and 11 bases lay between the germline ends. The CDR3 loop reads CASGQGGETQYF. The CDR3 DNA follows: TGTGCCAGCGGGCAGGGAGGAGAGACCCAGTACTTC.

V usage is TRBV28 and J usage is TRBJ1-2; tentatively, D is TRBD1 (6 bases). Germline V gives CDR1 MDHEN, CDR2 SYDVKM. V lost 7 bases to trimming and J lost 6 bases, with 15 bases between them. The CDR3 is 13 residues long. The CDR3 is CASTLQGIDGYTF. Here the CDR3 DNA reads TGTGCCAGCACCCTCCAGGGGATCGATGGCTACACCTTC.

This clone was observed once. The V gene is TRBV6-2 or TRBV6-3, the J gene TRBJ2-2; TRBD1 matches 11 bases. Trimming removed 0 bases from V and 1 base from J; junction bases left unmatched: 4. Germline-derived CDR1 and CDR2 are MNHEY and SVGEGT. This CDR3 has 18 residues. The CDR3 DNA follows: TGTGCCAGCAGTTACTCCTCGGGGACAGGGGGGAACACCGGGGAGCTGTTTTTT. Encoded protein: CASSYSSGTGGNTGELFF.

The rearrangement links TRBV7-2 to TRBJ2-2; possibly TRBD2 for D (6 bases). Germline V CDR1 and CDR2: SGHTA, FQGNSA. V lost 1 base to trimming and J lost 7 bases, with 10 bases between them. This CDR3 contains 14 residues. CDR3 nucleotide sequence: TGTGCCAGCAGCTTAGGTCTAGCGAACGGGGAGCTGTTTTTT. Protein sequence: CASSLGLANGELFF. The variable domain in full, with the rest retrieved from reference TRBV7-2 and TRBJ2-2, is GAGVSQSPSNKVTEKGKDVELRCDPISGHTALYWYRQSLGQGLEFLIYFQGNSAPDKSGLPSDRFSAERTGGSVSTLTIQRTQQEDSAVYLCASSLGLANGELFFGEGSRLTVL.

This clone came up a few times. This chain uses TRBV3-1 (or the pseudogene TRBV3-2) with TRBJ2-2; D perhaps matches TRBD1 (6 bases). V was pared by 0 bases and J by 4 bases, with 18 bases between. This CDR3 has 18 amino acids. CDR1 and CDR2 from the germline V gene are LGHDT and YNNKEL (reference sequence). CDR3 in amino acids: CASSQDQAGASTTGELFF. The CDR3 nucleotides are TGTGCCAGCAGCCAAGATCAGGCAGGGGCCTCCACCACCGGGGAGCTGTTTTTT.

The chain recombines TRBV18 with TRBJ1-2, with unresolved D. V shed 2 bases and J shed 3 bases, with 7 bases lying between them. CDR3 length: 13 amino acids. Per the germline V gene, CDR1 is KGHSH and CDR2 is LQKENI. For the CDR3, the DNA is TGTGCCAGCTCACCAGACTCGGACTATGGCTACACCTTC. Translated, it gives CASSPDSDYGYTF.

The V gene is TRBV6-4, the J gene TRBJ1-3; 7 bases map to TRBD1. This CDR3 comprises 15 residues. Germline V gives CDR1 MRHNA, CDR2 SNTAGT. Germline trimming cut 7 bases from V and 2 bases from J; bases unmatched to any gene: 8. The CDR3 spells CASTKTGCTGNTIYF. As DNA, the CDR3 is TGTGCCAGCACCAAGACAGGGTGTACTGGAAACACCATATATTTT.

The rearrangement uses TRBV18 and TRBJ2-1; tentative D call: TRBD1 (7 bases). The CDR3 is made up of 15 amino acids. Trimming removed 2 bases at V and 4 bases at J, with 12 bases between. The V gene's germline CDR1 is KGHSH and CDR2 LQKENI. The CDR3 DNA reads TGTGCCAGCTCACCAAGCCAGGGGGGTTACAATGAGCAGTTCTTC. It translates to CASSPSQGGYNEQFF.

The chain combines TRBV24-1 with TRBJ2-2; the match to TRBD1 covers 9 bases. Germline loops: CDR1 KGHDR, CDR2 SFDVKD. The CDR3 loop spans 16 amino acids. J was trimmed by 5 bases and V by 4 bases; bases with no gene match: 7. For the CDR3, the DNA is TGTGCCACCAGTGACTCCGGGACAGGGCGGACCGGGGAGCTGTTTTTT. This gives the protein CATSDSGTGRTGELFF.

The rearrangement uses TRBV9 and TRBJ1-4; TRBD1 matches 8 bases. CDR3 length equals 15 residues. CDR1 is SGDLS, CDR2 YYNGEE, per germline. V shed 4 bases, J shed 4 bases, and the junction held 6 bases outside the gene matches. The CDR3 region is CASSSGQGNNEKLFF. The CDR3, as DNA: TGTGCCAGCAGCTCAGGACAGGGCAATAATGAAAAACTGTTTTTT. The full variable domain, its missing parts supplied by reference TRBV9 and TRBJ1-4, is DSGVTQTPKHLITATGQRVTLRCSPRSGDLSVYWYQQSLDQGLQFLIQYYNGEERAKGNILERFSAQQFPDLHSELNLSSLELGDSALYFCASSSGQGNNEKLFFGSGTQLSVL.

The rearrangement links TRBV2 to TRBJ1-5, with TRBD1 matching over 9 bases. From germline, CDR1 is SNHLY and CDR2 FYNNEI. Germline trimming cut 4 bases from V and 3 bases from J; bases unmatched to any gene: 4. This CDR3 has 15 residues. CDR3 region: CASSGGTGSNQPQHF. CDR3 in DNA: TGTGCCAGCAGTGGTGGGACAGGGTCCAATCAGCCCCAGCATTTT. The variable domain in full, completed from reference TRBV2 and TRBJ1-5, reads EPEVTQTPSHQVTQMGQEVILRCVPISNHLYFYWYRQILGQKVEFLVSFYNNEISEKSEIFDDQFSVERPDGSNFTLKIRSTKLEDSAMYFCASSGGTGSNQPQHFGDGTRLSIL.

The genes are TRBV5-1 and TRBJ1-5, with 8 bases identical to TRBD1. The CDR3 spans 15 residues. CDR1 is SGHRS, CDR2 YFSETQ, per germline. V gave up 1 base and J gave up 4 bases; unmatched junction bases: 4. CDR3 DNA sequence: TGCGCCAGCAGCTTGTCAGGGGGCAGGAATCAGCCCCAGCATTTT. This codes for CASSLSGGRNQPQHF.

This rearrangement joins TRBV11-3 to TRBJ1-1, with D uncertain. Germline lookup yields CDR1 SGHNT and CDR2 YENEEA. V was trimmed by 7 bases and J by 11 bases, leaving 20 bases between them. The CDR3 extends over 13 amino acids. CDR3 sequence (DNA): TGTGCCAGCACCCTCGGAGGGCGAAGAGACGCTTTCTTT. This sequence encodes CASTLGGRRDAFF. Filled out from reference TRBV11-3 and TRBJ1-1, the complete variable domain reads EAGVVQSPRYKIIEKKQPVAFWCNPISGHNTLYWYLQNLGQGPELLIRYENEEAVDDSQLPKDRFSAERLKGVDSTLKIQPAELGDSAVYLCASTLGGRRDAFFGQGTRLTVV.

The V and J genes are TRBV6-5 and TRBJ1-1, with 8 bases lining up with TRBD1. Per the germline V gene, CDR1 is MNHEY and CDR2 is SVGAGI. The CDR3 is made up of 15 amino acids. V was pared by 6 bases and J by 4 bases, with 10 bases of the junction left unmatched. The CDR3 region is CASRRPGQVFTEAFF. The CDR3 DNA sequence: TGTGCCAGCAGGCGCCCGGGACAGGTTTTCACTGAAGCTTTCTTT.

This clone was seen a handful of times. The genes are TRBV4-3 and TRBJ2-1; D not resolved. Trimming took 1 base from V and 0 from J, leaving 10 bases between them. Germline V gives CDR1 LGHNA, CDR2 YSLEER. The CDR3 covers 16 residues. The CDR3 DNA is TGCGCCAGCAGCCAAGGCGGCTTTAGCTCCTACAATGAGCAGTTCTTC. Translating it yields CASSQGGFSSYNEQFF.

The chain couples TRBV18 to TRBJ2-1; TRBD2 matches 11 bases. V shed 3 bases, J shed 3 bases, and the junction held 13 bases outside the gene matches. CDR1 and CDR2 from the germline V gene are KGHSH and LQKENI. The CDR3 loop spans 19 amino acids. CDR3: CASSPKNSGGTSGYNEQFF. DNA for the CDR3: TGTGCCAGCTCACCGAAAAATAGCGGGGGGACTAGCGGCTACAATGAGCAGTTCTTC.